Below, 28 T cell receptor beta chains from the same sample are listed, as sequenced in a study of prognosis after radiotherapy for stage I lung cancer. Researchers used two-round multiplex PCR to amplify TCR beta CDR3 starting from genomic DNA. Gene-specific TRBV and TRBJ primers were used in PCR round one. Each CDR3 protein gets one entry after TCRdb re-called the multiplex PCR reads with MiXCR. The data contain roughly 13,000 distinct CDR3 sequences, about 50% of them singletons. Sequenced material: PBMCs, taken before or after stereotactic body radiation therapy (not recorded which). The receptor source for this set is a donor over 45 with non-small cell lung cancer.

This clonotype is medium-sized. This sequence joins TRBV7-6 and TRBJ2-5, with 12 bases fitting TRBD1. Per germline, CDR1 SGHVS and CDR2 FNYEAQ. With V trimmed by 5 bases and J by 5 bases, 9 bases remained unmatched. The CDR3 extends over 16 amino acids. CDR3 nucleotide sequence: TGTGCCAGCAGCCCTTCCGGGACAGGGGGCGGCGAGACCCAGTACTTC. Translated: CASSPSGTGGGETQYF.

This clonotype has at least ten counts. V usage is TRBV3-1 and J usage is TRBJ2-2; D ambiguous. V lost 6 bases to trimming and J lost 1 base, with 6 bases between them. Germline V gene sequence: CDR1 LGHDT, CDR2 YNNKEL (reference sequence). The CDR3 covers 13 residues. Here the CDR3 DNA reads TGTGCCAGCAGGGACCAGAACACCGGGGAGCTGTTTTTT. Protein product: CASRDQNTGELFF.

Points on this clonotype: It is likely a read error: a sequence one base away is far more abundant. The rearrangement uses TRBV6-2 or TRBV6-3 and TRBJ2-1; 10 nucleotides agree with TRBD2. There are 15 residues in the CDR3. Germline-derived CDR1 and CDR2 are MNHEY and SVGEGT. CDR3: CDSSFRGTSVNEQFF. The CDR3 bases are TGTGACAGCAGCTTTCGGGGGACTAGCGTCAATGAGCAGTTCTTC.

This clonotype has ten or more counts. A read error may produce the germline difference seen at one junction end. Here the CDR3 DNA reads TGCAGTGCCCAGACAGGGATATTT. Protein sequence: CSAQTGIF. The rearrangement links TRBV20-1 to TRBJ2-3; the match to TRBD1 covers 7 bases. From germline, CDR1 is DFQATT and CDR2 SNEGSKA (reference sequence). The CDR3 covers 8 residues.

The rearrangement uses TRBV3-1 and TRBJ2-7, with a possible D match to TRBD1 (6 bases). CDR1 and CDR2 from the germline V gene are LGHDT and YNNKEL (reference sequence). Trimming took off 1 base at V and 2 bases at J, with 9 bases between the two ends. The CDR3 has 14 amino acids. The CDR3 loop reads CASSQGGGAYEQYF. CDR3 sequence (DNA): TGTGCCAGCAGCCAAGGTGGGGGCGCCTACGAGCAGTACTTC.

This clonotype is categorized as medium-sized (0.01 to 0.1%). This chain links TRBV7-9 with TRBJ2-1; D is undetermined. This CDR3 is built from 14 residues. V was cut by 0 bases and J by 4 bases, with 7 bases left in between. CDR1 SEHNR and CDR2 FQNEAQ come from the germline V gene (reference sequence). CDR3 nucleotide sequence: TGTGCCAGCAGCTTAGCGTACAGATACAATGAGCAGTTCTTC. The encoded protein is CASSLAYRYNEQFF.

This clonotype was detected ten times or more. Possible read error: a much larger clone is one base away. DNA of the CDR3: TGTGCCAGCAGTTACCGTGGGAGGGACAACTCCTGCGAGCAGTACTTC. It specifies CASSYRGRDNSCEQYF. The chain couples TRBV6-2 or TRBV6-3 to TRBJ2-7; the D gene is possibly TRBD2 (7 bases). CDR1 and CDR2 (germline): MNHEY, SVGEGT. The CDR3 spans 16 residues.

As to this clonotype: Just one base apart from a much larger clone, this may be a read error. The chain has TRBV20-1 and TRBJ2-5; perhaps TRBD1 as D (5 bases). This CDR3 is 11 amino acids long. The V gene's germline CDR1 is DFQATT and CDR2 SNEGSKA (reference sequence). V was shortened by 0 bases and J by 12 bases, with 11 bases between the two germline ends. The CDR3 DNA sequence: TGCAGTGCTAGAGATATACAGGCCGAGTACTTC. It translates to CSARDIQAEYF.

This clonotype was detected many times. This chain joins TRBV9 and TRBJ2-3; no clear D. V lost 8 bases and J 0 bases, leaving 16 bases between the germline ends. This CDR3 spans 15 amino acids. Germline lookup yields CDR1 SGDLS and CDR2 YYNGEE. CDR3 amino acids: CARTRGGSSTDTQYF. The CDR3 DNA follows: TGTGCCAGAACGCGTGGCGGATCAAGCACAGATACGCAGTATTTT.

The sample holds many counts of this clonotype. J is TRBJ1-2 and V is TRBV10-2, with D perhaps TRBD1 (5 bases). The V end lost 3 bases, the J end lost 7 bases, and 15 bases lay between the germline ends. The CDR3 contains 14 residues. Per the germline V gene, CDR1 is WSHSY and CDR2 is SAAADI. DNA for the CDR3: TGCGCCAGCAGTGATGGTGGGGCAGGGACTGGCTACACCTTC. Translated: CASSDGGAGTGYTF.

The CDR3 region has the DNA TGTGCCAGCAGGCCGACACGATCCCAGCGCAATCAGCCCCAGCATTTT. Translation: CASRPTRSQRNQPQHF. The chain uses TRBV6-2 or TRBV6-3 and TRBJ1-5; D is undetermined. The V end was cut by 6 bases, the J end by 2 bases, with 17 bases between. Germline lookup yields CDR1 MNHEY and CDR2 SVGEGT. The CDR3 sequence is 16 residues long.

Only a few counts were recorded for this clonotype. A read error may be the cause here, since a much bigger clone is one base away. The CDR3 protein is CARTGREEKLFF. For the CDR3, the DNA is TGTGCCCGGACGGGACGGGAGGAAAAACTGTTTTTT. The rearrangement links TRBV30 to TRBJ1-4, with D tentatively TRBD1 (5 bases). The CDR3 loop spans 12 amino acids. Germline values: CDR1 GTSNPN, CDR2 SVGIG (reference sequence). V gave up 8 bases and J gave up 8 bases, with 15 bases separating them.

About this clonotype: It is likely a read error: a sequence one base away is far more abundant. The chain carries TRBV6-8 and TRBJ2-1; 12 bases agree with TRBD2. J was trimmed by 5 bases and V by 2 bases; bases with no gene match: 16. This CDR3 has 20 residues. CDR1 and CDR2 (germline): MNHGY, SAAAGT. CDR3 in amino acids: CASSYDSRLAGASYHNEQFF. CDR3 nucleotide sequence: TGTGCCAGCAGTTACGATTCGAGACTAGCGGGAGCTAGCTACCACAATGAGCAGTTCTTC.

The chain uses TRBV6-1 and TRBJ2-3, with D possibly being TRBD2 (7 bases). This CDR3 is built from 15 residues. V lost 6 bases to trimming and J lost 2 bases, with 15 bases between them. CDR1 and CDR2 (germline): MNHNS, SASEGT. The CDR3 region is CASRTQGRATDTQYF. CDR3 in DNA: TGTGCCAGCAGAACCCAGGGGAGGGCCACAGATACGCAGTATTTT.

As concerns this clonotype: A far larger clone is one base from this, pointing to a likely read error. The chain carries TRBV7-8 and TRBJ1-6; D not resolved. From germline, CDR1 is SGHVS and CDR2 FQNEAQ. Deletions cut 5 bases from V and 9 bases from J, with 14 bases between. This CDR3 region has 14 residues. The CDR3 protein is CASSPVPEISPLHF. CDR3 sequence (DNA): TGTGCCAGCAGCCCGGTCCCAGAAATTTCACCCCTCCACTTT.

Regarding this clonotype: This may be a read error, as it is one base from a much larger clone. Because it lacks the conserved phenylalanine or tryptophan at the end, this CDR3 is likely a read error. The genes are TRBV5-4 and TRBJ2-1; TRBD2 aligns across 8 bases. The CDR3 is 15 amino acids. Trimming at V came to 0 bases and at J to 5 bases, leaving 4 bases not matched to a gene. Looked up from germline, CDR1 is SGHNT and CDR2 is YYREEE (reference sequence). CDR3: CASSLGGRLDNEQFI. The CDR3 DNA sequence: TGTGCCAGCAGCTTGGGCGGGAGGTTAGACAATGAGCAGTTCATC.

This clonotype is judged medium-sized (0.01 to 0.1%). The chain joins TRBV6-2 or TRBV6-3 to TRBJ2-1; 14 nucleotides match TRBD2. V dropped 8 bases and J dropped 3; count of bases not matched to a gene: 3. There are 15 residues in the CDR3. CDR1 MNHEY and CDR2 SVGEGT come from the germline V gene. CDR3 residues: CASRGLAGVYNEQFF. The CDR3 DNA follows: TGTGCCAGCCGGGGACTAGCGGGAGTCTACAATGAGCAGTTCTTC.

By share, this clonotype ranks as medium-sized (0.01 to 0.1%). The chain uses TRBV20-1 and TRBJ2-1; a weak D match, TRBD1 (6 bases). CDR1 is DFQATT and CDR2 is SNEGSKA in the germline V gene (reference sequence). V was trimmed by 6 bases and J by 5 bases, leaving 17 bases between them. This CDR3 contains 14 residues. CDR3 bases: TGCAGTGCGCCGACCCTGGGGGCAAACAATGAGCAGTTCTTC. This encodes CSAPTLGANNEQFF.

Note on this clonotype: A much larger clone lies one base from this, so it may be a read error. This sequence joins TRBV4-3 and TRBJ2-3; D ambiguous. The CDR3 contains 14 residues. CDR1 is LGHNA, CDR2 YSLEER, per germline. Trimming took 0 bases from V and 3 from J, leaving 7 bases between them. The CDR3 loop reads CASSQDSETDTQYF. The CDR3 nucleotides are TGCGCCAGCAGCCAAGACAGTGAAACAGATACGCAGTATTTT.

The chain couples TRBV20-1 to TRBJ1-2; TRBD1 agrees at 10 bases. J gave up 9 bases and V 4 bases, and 20 bases lay outside the gene matches. CDR3 length: 17 residues. Germline loops: CDR1 DFQATT, CDR2 SNEGSKA (reference sequence). CDR3 DNA sequence: TGCAGTGCTATTTTTTTGCGGGACAGGGGACATTCTATGAGCTACACCTTC. Protein: CSAIFLRDRGHSMSYTF.

Comments on this clonotype: A read error is the likely source, as a far larger clone sits one nucleotide away. The CDR3 nucleotides are TGTGTCAGCAGACCAGATAAATATGGCTACACCTTC. Its translation is CVSRPDKYGYTF. The chain uses TRBV7-2 and TRBJ1-2; D gene uncertain. The CDR3 contains 12 residues. CDR1 is SGHTA, CDR2 FQGNSA, per germline.

This clonotype was counted many times. This chain joins TRBV19 and TRBJ1-5, with D possibly being TRBD1 (6 bases). The CDR3 is made up of 15 amino acids. In germline, CDR1 is LNHDA, CDR2 SQIVND (reference sequence). V gave up 3 bases and J gave up 4 bases, with 13 bases separating them. The chain's CDR3 is CASSMGHRENQPQHF. DNA for the CDR3: TGTGCCAGTAGTATGGGACACCGGGAGAATCAGCCCCAGCATTTT.

This clonotype occurred many times. A clone one base away is much larger, so this may be a read error. The J gene is TRBJ2-1, the V gene TRBV5-1; D possibly corresponds to TRBD2 (6 bases). The V end was cut by 3 bases, the J end by 12 bases, with 10 bases between. From germline, CDR1 is SGHRS and CDR2 YFSETQ. There are 11 residues in the CDR3. CDR3 residues: CASSSGDGQFF. The CDR3 coding sequence is TGCGCCAGCAGCTCGGGAGATGGGCAGTTCTTC.

A word on this clonotype: The germline gene is not matched at one end of the junction; a read error may be the cause. This chain joins TRBV6-1 and TRBJ2-2, with a tentative D call TRBD2 (5 bases). Germline V CDR1 and CDR2: MNHNS, SASEGT. The CDR3 sequence is 17 residues long. CDR3 in amino acids: CASRTPTEGANTGELFF. For the CDR3, the DNA is TGTGCCAGCAGGACCCCTACAGAGGGCGCGAACACCGGTGAGCTGTTTTTT.

This clonotype came up a few times. The chain couples TRBV28 to TRBJ2-2; TRBD2 matches 9 bases. In germline, CDR1 is MDHEN, CDR2 SYDVKM. The length of the CDR3 is 15 residues. V trimming: 6 bases; J trimming: 0 bases; junction bases outside the gene matches: 2. The CDR3 nucleotides read TGTGCCAGCAGCTTAGCGGGAGCGAACACCGGGGAGCTGTTTTTT. Translating gives CASSLAGANTGELFF.

Remarks on this clonotype: A read error is the likely source, as a far larger clone sits one nucleotide away. This CDR3 reads CASSLSVGAGLQFEQFF. The DNA of the CDR3 is TGTGCCAGCAGCTTAAGCGTGGGGGCAGGTTTACAATTCGAGCAGTTCTTC. The chain recombines TRBV6-4 with TRBJ2-1; TRBD1 might be the D (6 bases). Germline-derived CDR1 and CDR2 are MRHNA and SNTAGT. The CDR3 runs to 17 residues. V lost 6 bases and J 10 bases, leaving 28 bases between the germline ends.

This clonotype has just one count. The chain uses TRBV20-1 and TRBJ2-7; maybe TRBD2 (5 bases). The CDR3 covers 14 residues. With 5 bases removed from V and 4 bases from J, the gap between germline ends came to 18 bases. Germline CDR1 is DFQATT and CDR2 is SNEGSKA (reference sequence). The CDR3 DNA is TGCAGTGCTGGCGGGCGCACCCAAATATACGAGCAGTACTTC. Translation: CSAGGRTQIYEQYF.

In its sample, this clonotype was seen many times. The chain is built from TRBV3-1 and TRBJ1-1; 9 nucleotides align to TRBD1. Trimming took 1 base from V and 2 from J; bases not matched to a gene: 2. Germline V CDR1 and CDR2: LGHDT, YNNKEL (reference sequence). CDR3 length equals 15 residues. DNA for the CDR3: TGTGCCAGCAGCCAAGGACAGGGGGTCAACACTGAAGCTTTCTTT. Translation gives CASSQGQGVNTEAFF.